The clone carrying this T cell receptor (beta chain) is a singleton in its sample. Its antigen is unknown. This sample is part of a study of cytomegalovirus exposure and HLA in healthy donors. About the research overall: Out of approximately 170 million T cells, an earlier analysis found roughly 110 million unique TCR beta sequences in total.

The study's findings and limits: Roughly uniform sequencing depth across donors was assumed, possibly incorrectly. CMV antigen specificity of a few CMV-associated chains was confirmed in vitro.

V lost 3 bases, J lost 12 bases, and 11 bases stayed unmatched. The CDR3 consists of 15 residues. Per germline, CDR1 SGHAT and CDR2 FQNNGV. Primers included in the PCR were 60 Vbeta and 13 Jbeta primers. Using immunoSEQ multiplex PCR, the repertoire was profiled, and TCRdb retains in-frame clones only, with some absent. The sample consists of 100,000 to 150,000 clones, roughly 78% of them appearing once. The sequenced material came from PBMCs. The clonotype originates from a man aged 25-45 years in good health and CMV-seronegative. This sequence joins TRBV11-2 and TRBJ2-1; 10 bases agree with TRBD1. CDR3 region: CASSFTGTGASGQFF. The CDR3 DNA reads TGTGCCAGCAGCTTTACCGGGACAGGGGCCTCGGGGCAGTTCTTC.